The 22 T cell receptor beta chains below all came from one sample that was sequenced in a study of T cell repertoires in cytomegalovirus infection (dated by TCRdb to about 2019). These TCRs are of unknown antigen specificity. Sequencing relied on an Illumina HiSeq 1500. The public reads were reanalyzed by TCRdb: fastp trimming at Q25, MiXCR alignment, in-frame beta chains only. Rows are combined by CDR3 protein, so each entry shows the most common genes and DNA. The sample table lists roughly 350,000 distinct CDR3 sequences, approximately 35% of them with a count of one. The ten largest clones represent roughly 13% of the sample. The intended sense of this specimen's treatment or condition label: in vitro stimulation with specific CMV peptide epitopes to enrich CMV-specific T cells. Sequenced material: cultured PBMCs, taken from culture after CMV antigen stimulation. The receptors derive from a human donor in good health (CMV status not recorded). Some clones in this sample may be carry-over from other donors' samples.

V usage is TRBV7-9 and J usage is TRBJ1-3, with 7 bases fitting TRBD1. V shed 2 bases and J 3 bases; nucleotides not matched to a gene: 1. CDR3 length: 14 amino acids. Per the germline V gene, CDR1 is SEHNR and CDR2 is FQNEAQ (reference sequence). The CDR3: CASSLWDSGNTIYF. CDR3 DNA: TGTGCCAGCAGCTTATGGGACAGTGGAAACACCATATATTTT.

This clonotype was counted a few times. For the CDR3, the DNA is TGTGCCAGCTCACCTCGGCGCAGTCAAGATGGCTACACCTTC. Translated: CASSPRRSQDGYTF. The chain has TRBV18 and TRBJ1-2; no clear D. CDR3 size: 14 residues. Germline V CDR1 and CDR2: KGHSH, LQKENI. Trimming shortened V by 3 bases and J by 6 bases, and 14 bases separated the two germline ends.

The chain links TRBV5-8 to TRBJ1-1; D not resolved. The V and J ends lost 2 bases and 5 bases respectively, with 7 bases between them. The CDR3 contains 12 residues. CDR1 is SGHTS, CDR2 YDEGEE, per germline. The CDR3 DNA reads TGTGCCAGCAGCTTTTCGACGACTGAAGCTTTCTTT. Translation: CASSFSTTEAFF.

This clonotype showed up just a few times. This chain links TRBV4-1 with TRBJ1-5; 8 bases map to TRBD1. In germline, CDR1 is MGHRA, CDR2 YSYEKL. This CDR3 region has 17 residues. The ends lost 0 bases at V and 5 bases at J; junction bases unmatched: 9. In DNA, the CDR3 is TGCGCCAGCAGCCAAGAAGGTGGACAGGGAGGGTATCAGCCCCAGCATTTT. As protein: CASSQEGGQGGYQPQHF.

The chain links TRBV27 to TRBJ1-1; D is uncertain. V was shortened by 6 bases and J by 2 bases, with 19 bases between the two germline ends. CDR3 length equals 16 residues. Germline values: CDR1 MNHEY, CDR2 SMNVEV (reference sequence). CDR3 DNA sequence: TGTGCCAGCAGAACGGGCGGGGTGTACGGAAACACTGAAGCTTTCTTT. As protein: CASRTGGVYGNTEAFF.

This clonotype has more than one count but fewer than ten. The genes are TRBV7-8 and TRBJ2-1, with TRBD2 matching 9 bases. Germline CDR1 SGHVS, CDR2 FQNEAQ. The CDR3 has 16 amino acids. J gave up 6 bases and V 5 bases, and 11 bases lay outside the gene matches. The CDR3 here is CASSVGLARSGNEQFF. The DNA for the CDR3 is TGTGCCAGCAGCGTGGGACTAGCTCGAAGTGGCAATGAGCAGTTCTTC. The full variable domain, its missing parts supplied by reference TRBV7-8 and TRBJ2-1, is GAGVSQSPRYKVAKRGQDVALRCDPISGHVSLFWYQQALGQGPEFLTYFQNEAQLDKSGLPSDRFFAERPEGSVSTLKIQRTQQEDSAVYLCASSVGLARSGNEQFFGPGTRLTVL.

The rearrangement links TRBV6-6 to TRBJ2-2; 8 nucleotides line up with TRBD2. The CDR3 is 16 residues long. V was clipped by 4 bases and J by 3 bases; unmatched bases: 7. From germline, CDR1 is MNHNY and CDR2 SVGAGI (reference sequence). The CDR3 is CASSCIAGGDTGELFF. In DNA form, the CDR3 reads TGTGCCAGCAGTTGCATCGCGGGAGGAGACACCGGGGAGCTGTTTTTT.

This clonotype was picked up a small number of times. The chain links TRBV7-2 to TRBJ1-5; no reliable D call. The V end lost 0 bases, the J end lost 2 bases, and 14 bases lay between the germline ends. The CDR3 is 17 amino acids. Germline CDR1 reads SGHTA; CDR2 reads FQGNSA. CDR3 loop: CASSLAFGRAGNQPQHF. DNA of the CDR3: TGTGCCAGCAGCTTAGCATTTGGTAGGGCAGGCAATCAGCCCCAGCATTTT.

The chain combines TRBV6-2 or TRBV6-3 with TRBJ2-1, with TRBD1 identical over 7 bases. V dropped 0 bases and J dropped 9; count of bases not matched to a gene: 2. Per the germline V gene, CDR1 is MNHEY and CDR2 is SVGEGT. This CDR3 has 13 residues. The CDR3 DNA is TGTGCCAGCAGTTACTCGTGGACAGGTGAGCAGTTCTTC. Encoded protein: CASSYSWTGEQFF.

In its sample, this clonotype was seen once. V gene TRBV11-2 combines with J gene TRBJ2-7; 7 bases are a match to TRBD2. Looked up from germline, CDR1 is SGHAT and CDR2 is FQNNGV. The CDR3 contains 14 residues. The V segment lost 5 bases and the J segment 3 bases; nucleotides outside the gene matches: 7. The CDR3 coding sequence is TGTGCCAGCAGCATATCTGCGGGGGTCTACGAGCAGTACGTC. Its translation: CASSISAGVYEQYV.

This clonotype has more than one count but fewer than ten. The CDR3 is CASSQEDEQYF. The DNA of the CDR3 is TGTGCCAGCAGCCAGGAAGACGAGCAGTACTTC. V is TRBV4-2 and J is TRBJ2-7, with D uncertain. The V gene's germline CDR1 is LGHNA and CDR2 YNFKEQ. V lost 3 bases and J 5 bases, leaving 5 bases between the germline ends. The CDR3 spans 11 residues.

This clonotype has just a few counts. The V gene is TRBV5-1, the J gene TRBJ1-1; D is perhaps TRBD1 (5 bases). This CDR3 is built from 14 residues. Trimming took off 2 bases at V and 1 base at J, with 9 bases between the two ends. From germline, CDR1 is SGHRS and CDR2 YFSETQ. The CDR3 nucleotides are TGCGCCAGCAGCTTCTCGGGGGAGAACACTGAAGCTTTCTTT. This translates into CASSFSGENTEAFF.

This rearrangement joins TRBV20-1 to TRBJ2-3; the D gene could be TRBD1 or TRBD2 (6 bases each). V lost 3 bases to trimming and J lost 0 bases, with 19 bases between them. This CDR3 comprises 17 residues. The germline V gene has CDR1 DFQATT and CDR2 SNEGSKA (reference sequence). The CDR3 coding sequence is TGCAGTGCTAGTACCCCCCCAGGAGGGGGTAGCACAGATACGCAGTATTTT. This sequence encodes CSASTPPGGGSTDTQYF.

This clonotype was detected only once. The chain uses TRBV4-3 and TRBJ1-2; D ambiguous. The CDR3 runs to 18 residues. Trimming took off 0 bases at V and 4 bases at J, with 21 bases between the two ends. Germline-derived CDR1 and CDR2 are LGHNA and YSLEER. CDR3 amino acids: CASSQEAAGQFMSYGYTF. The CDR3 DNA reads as TGCGCCAGCAGCCAAGAGGCGGCGGGCCAGTTTATGAGCTATGGCTACACCTTC.

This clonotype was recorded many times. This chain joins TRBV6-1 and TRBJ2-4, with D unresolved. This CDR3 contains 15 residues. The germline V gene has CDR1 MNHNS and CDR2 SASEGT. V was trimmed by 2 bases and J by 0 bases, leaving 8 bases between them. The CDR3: CASSERTVAKNIQYF. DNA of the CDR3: TGTGCCAGCAGTGAAAGGACGGTAGCCAAAAACATTCAGTACTTC.

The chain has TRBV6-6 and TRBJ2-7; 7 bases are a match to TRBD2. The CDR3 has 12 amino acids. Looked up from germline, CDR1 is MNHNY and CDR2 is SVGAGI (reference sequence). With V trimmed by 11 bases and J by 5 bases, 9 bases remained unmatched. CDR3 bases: TGTGCCGGCGGGAGTGCGGGAGACGAGCAGTACGTC. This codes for CAGGSAGDEQYV.

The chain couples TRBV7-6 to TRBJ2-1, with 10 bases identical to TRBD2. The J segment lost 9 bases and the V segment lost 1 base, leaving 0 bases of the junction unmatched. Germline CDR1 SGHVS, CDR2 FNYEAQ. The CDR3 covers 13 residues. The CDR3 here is CASSLGLAGEQFF. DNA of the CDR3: TGTGCCAGCAGCTTAGGACTAGCGGGTGAGCAGTTCTTC.

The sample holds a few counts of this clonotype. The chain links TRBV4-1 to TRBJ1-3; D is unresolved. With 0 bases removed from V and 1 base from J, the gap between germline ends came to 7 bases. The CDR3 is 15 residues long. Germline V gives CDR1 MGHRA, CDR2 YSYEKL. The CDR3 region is CASSQELISGNTIYF. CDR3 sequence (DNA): TGCGCCAGCAGCCAAGAGCTGATTTCTGGAAACACCATATATTTT.

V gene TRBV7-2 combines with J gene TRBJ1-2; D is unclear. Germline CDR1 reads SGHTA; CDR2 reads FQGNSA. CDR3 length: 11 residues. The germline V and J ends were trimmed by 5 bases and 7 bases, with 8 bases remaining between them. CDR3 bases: TGTGCCAGCAGCCCCCGCAGTGGCTACACCTTC. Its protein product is CASSPRSGYTF.

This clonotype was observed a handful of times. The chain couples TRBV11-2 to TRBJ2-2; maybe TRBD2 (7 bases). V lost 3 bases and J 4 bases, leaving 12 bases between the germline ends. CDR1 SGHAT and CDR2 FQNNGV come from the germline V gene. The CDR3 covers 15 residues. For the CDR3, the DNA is TGTGCCAGCAGCTTCGGGGGGCGAGGCACCGGGGAGCTGTTTTTT. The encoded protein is CASSFGGRGTGELFF.

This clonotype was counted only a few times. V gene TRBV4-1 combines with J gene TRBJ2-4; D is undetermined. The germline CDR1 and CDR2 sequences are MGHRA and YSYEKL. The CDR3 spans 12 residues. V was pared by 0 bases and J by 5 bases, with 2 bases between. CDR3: CASSQDQNIQYF. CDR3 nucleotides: TGCGCCAGCAGCCAAGACCAAAACATTCAGTACTTC.

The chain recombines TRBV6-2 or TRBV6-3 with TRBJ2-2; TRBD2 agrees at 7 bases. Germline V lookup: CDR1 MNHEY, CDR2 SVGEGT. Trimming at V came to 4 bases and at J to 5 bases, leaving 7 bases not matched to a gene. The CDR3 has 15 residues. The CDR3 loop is CASSLAGVATGELFF. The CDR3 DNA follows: TGTGCCAGCAGTTTGGCGGGAGTGGCTACCGGGGAGCTGTTTTTT.